The 15 T cell receptor beta chains below all came from one sample that was sequenced in a study of control samples from healthy donors and cancer patients. Sequencing was performed with immunoSEQ multiplex PCR; in TCRdb, only in-frame clones are kept and a portion is missing. The repertoire holds approximately 190,000 clones, about nine tenths seen once, with 1.8% in the top ten. Material: blood. These receptors all come from a man younger than 40 in good health.

Note on this clone: At one of its ends the junction is not consistent with the germline gene, which may arise from a read error. The sample has other DNA sequences that encode this CDR3 too. The rearrangement uses TRBV19 and TRBJ2-3; D is uncertain. Germline V gene lookup returns CDR1 LNHDA and CDR2 SQIVND (reference sequence). There are 13 residues in the CDR3. The CDR3 here is CASSIWAADTQYF. In nucleotides, the CDR3 is TGTGCTAGTAGTATTTGGGCAGCAGATACGCAGTATTTT.

The chain couples TRBV15 to TRBJ1-5, with D tentatively TRBD1 (6 bases). The CDR3 contains 17 residues. Trimming took 5 bases from V and 0 from J, leaving 17 bases between them. CDR1 and CDR2 from the germline V gene are LNHNV and YYDKDF (reference sequence). The CDR3 sequence is CATSVLTGEYSNQPQHF. CDR3 bases: TGTGCCACCAGCGTCTTGACAGGCGAATATAGCAATCAGCCCCAGCATTTT. The whole variable domain, remainder taken from reference TRBV15 and TRBJ1-5, is DAMVIQNPRYQVTQFGKPVTLSCSQTLNHNVMYWYQQKSSQAPKLLFHYYDKDFNNEADTPDNFQSRRPNTSFCFLDIRSPGLGDTAMYLCATSVLTGEYSNQPQHFGDGTRLSIL.

The gene calls are TRBV19 and TRBJ2-7; 8 nucleotides align to TRBD2. This CDR3 is built from 14 residues. Germline V gives CDR1 LNHDA, CDR2 SQIVND (reference sequence). Germline trimming cut 8 bases from V and 5 bases from J; bases unmatched to any gene: 11. The CDR3 DNA sequence: TGTGCCAGTTCCGCGGGCGGGGGGTCGGACGAGCAGTACTTC. Protein: CASSAGGGSDEQYF.

The genes are TRBV5-1 and TRBJ2-4; a weak D match, TRBD2 (5 bases). The CDR3 contains 15 residues. V lost 1 base and J 3 bases, leaving 11 bases between the germline ends. CDR1 is SGHRS, CDR2 YFSETQ, per germline. The CDR3 DNA sequence: TGCGCCAGCAGCTTGTACGGGGTCGGCAAAAACATTCAGTACTTC. It yields the protein CASSLYGVGKNIQYF.

The V call is TRBV7-2, the J call TRBJ2-7, with a tentative D call TRBD2 (5 bases). The ends were cut back, 5 bases at V and 3 bases at J, with 11 bases in the middle. The CDR3 is 13 residues long. Germline-derived CDR1 and CDR2 are SGHTA and FQGNSA. The CDR3 here is CASSLTSDYEQYF. In nucleotides, the CDR3 is TGTGCCAGCAGCCTTACTAGTGACTACGAGCAGTACTTC.

The chain recombines TRBV6-5 with TRBJ1-1; D remains ambiguous. CDR1 and CDR2 from the germline V gene are MNHEY and SVGAGI. This CDR3 has 15 residues. V lost 0 bases and J 0 bases, leaving 8 bases between the germline ends. CDR3 residues: CASSYSAGMNTEAFF. The CDR3 DNA is TGTGCCAGCAGTTACTCGGCAGGAATGAACACTGAAGCTTTCTTT.

The genes are TRBV18 and TRBJ1-1, with 10 bases fitting TRBD1. Germline trimming cut 8 bases from V and 0 bases from J; bases unmatched to any gene: 9. The CDR3 is 16 amino acids. The germline V gene encodes CDR1 KGHSH and CDR2 LQKENI. Here the CDR3 reads CASLGQGGGLNTEAFF. CDR3 DNA: TGTGCCAGCCTAGGACAGGGGGGAGGCCTGAACACTGAAGCTTTCTTT.

This chain joins TRBV13 and TRBJ1-4; D is ambiguous. Per the germline V gene, CDR1 is PRHDT and CDR2 is FYEKMQ (reference sequence). This CDR3 has 14 residues. V lost 0 bases and J 4 bases, leaving 6 bases between the germline ends. The CDR3 coding sequence is TGTGCCAGCAGCTTAGGAGGGTTTAATGAAAAACTGTTTTTT. Translated, it gives CASSLGGFNEKLFF.

This chain links TRBV27 with TRBJ1-1; D uncertain. The CDR3 contains 13 residues. Deletions cut 1 base from V and 2 bases from J, with 5 bases between. Germline CDR1 and CDR2: MNHEY and SMNVEV (reference sequence). CDR3 in DNA: TGTGCCAGCAGTTTATGGGGTAACACTGAAGCTTTCTTT. Protein product: CASSLWGNTEAFF.

The chain employs TRBV6-5 and TRBJ2-3, with no clear D. CDR1 and CDR2 from the germline V gene are MNHEY and SVGAGI. The CDR3 totals 14 residues. The V and J ends lost 2 bases and 0 bases respectively, with 6 bases between them. The CDR3 spells CASSYASSTDTQYF. CDR3 DNA sequence: TGTGCCAGCAGTTACGCGTCTAGCACAGATACGCAGTATTTT.

The chain couples TRBV7-6 to TRBJ2-3; the D call may be TRBD1 or TRBD2 (5 bases each). Trimming stripped 3 bases from V and 2 bases from J, with 9 bases between. The length of the CDR3 is 14 residues. Looked up from germline, CDR1 is SGHVS and CDR2 is FNYEAQ. The CDR3 spells CASSLRGLTDTQYF. CDR3 in DNA: TGTGCCAGCAGCTTGAGGGGCCTCACAGATACGCAGTATTTT. The full variable domain, with the rest looked up from reference TRBV7-6 and TRBJ2-3, is GAGVSQSPRYKVTKRGQDVALRCDPISGHVSLYWYRQALGQGPEFLTYFNYEAQQDKSGLPNDRFSAERPEGSISTLTIQRTEQRDSAMYRCASSLRGLTDTQYFGPGTRLTVL.

The CDR3 spells CAWSLRQGPQHF. The CDR3 bases are TGTGCCTGGAGTCTACGACAGGGGCCCCAGCATTTT. The genes are TRBV30 and TRBJ1-5; TRBD1 aligns across 7 bases. Per germline, CDR1 GTSNPN and CDR2 SVGIG (reference sequence). V shed 2 bases, J shed 9 bases, and the junction held 4 bases outside the gene matches. The CDR3 runs to 12 residues.

The chain is built from TRBV12-3 or TRBV12-4 and TRBJ2-7; perhaps TRBD1 as D (7 bases). The CDR3 covers 13 residues. Between the trimmed V and J ends, which lost 3 bases and 7 bases, there was a span of 13 bases. CDR3 amino acids: CASSLEGAVEQYF. CDR3 coding DNA: TGTGCCAGCAGTTTGGAGGGGGCCGTAGAGCAGTACTTC.

This clone was seen only a few times. This chain uses TRBV5-8 with TRBJ1-2, with TRBD1 matching 10 bases. The CDR3 covers 15 residues. The ends lost 3 bases at V and 8 bases at J; junction bases unmatched: 10. Germline V gene data show CDR1 as SGHTS and CDR2 as YDEGEE. The CDR3 DNA reads TGTGCCAGCAGCTCTCCCGGGACAGGGGATTACGGCTACACCTTC. Protein sequence: CASSSPGTGDYGYTF.

This clone was detected only once. The chain couples TRBV6-4 to TRBJ1-6; no reliable D call. CDR1 is MRHNA and CDR2 is SNTAGT in the germline V gene. V was cut by 5 bases and J by 0 bases, with 8 bases left in between. The CDR3 contains 15 residues. The chain's CDR3 is CASSPGISYNSPLHF. The CDR3 DNA reads as TGTGCCAGCAGTCCTGGGATCTCCTATAATTCACCCCTCCACTTT.